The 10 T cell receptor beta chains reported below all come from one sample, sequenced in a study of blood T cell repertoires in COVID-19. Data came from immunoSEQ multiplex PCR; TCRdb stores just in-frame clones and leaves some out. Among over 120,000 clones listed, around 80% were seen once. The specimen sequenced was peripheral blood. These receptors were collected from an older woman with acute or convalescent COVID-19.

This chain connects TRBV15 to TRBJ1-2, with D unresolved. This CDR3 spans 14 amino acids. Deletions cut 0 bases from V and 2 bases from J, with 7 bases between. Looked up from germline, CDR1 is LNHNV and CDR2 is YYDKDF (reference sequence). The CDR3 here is CATSRDLKNYGYTF. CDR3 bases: TGTGCCACCAGCAGAGATCTAAAGAACTATGGCTACACCTTC. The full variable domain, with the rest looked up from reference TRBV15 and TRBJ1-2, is DAMVIQNPRYQVTQFGKPVTLSCSQTLNHNVMYWYQQKSSQAPKLLFHYYDKDFNNEADTPDNFQSRRPNTSFCFLDIRSPGLGDTAMYLCATSRDLKNYGYTFGSGTRLTVV.

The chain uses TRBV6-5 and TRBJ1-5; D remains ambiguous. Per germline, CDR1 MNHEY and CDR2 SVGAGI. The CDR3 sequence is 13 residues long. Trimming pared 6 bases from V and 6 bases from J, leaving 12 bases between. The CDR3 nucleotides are TGTGCCAGCAGGGCCCGATCTAGTCAGCCCCAGCATTTT. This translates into CASRARSSQPQHF.

In DNA form, the CDR3 reads TGTGCCAGCAGTGGACAGGGCCGTTACTATGGCTACACCTTC. It specifies CASSGQGRYYGYTF. This chain links TRBV25-1 with TRBJ1-2; 7 bases are a match to TRBD1. The germline V gene encodes CDR1 MGHDK and CDR2 SYGVNS. This CDR3 has 14 amino acids. After removal of 4 bases from V and 3 bases from J, the junction contained 5 bases not matched to a gene.

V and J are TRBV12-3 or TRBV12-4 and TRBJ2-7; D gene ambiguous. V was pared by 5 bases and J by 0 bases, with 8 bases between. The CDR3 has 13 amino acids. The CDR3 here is CASSIYSSYEQYF. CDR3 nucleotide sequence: TGTGCCAGCAGTATATACAGCTCCTACGAGCAGTACTTC.

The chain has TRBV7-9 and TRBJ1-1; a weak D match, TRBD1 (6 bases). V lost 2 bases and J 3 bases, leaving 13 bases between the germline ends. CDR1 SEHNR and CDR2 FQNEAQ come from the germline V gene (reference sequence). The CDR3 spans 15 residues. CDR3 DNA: TGTGCCAGCAGCTTAATAGCCAGGGGAGACACTGAAGCTTTCTTT. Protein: CASSLIARGDTEAFF.

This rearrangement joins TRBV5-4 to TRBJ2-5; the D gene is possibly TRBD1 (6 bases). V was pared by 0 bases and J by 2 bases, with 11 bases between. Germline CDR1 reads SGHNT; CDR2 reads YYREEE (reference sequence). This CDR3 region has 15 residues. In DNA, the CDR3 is TGTGCCAGCAGCTTGGCCGTCGGACAGCAAGAGACCCAGTACTTC. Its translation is CASSLAVGQQETQYF.

CDR3 in amino acids: CASSRSTSRELFF. The CDR3 DNA is TGTGCCAGCAGTCGATCGACTAGTAGGGAGCTGTTTTTT. The chain carries TRBV27 and TRBJ2-2; tentative D call: TRBD2 (6 bases). The CDR3 loop spans 13 amino acids. Trimming took 5 bases from V and 9 from J, leaving 13 bases between them. The germline V gene has CDR1 MNHEY and CDR2 SMNVEV (reference sequence).

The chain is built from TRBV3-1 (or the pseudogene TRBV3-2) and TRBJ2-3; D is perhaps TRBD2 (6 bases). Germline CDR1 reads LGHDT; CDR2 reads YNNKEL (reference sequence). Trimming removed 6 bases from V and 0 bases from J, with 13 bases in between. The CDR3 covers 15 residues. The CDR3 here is CASSPSGLSTDTQYF. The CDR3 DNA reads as TGTGCCAGCAGTCCGAGCGGGCTGAGCACAGATACGCAGTATTTT.

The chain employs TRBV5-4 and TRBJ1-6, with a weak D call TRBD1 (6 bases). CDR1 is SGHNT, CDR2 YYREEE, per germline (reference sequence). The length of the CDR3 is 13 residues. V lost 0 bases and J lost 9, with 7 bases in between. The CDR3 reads CASSLDRVSPLHF. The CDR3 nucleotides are TGTGCCAGCAGCTTGGACAGGGTTTCACCCCTCCACTTT. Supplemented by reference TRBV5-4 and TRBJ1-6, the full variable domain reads ETGVTQSPTHLIKTRGQQVTLRCSSQSGHNTVSWYQQALGQGPQFIFQYYREEENGRGNFPPRFSGLQFPNYSSELNVNALELDDSALYLCASSLDRVSPLHFGNGTRLTVT.

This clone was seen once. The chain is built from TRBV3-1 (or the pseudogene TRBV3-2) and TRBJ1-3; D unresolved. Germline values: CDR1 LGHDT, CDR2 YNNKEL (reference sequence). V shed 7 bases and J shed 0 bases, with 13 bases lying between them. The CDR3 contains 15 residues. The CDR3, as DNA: TGTGCCAGCACTCCAAGAGGGCTCTCTGGAAACACCATATATTTT. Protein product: CASTPRGLSGNTIYF.